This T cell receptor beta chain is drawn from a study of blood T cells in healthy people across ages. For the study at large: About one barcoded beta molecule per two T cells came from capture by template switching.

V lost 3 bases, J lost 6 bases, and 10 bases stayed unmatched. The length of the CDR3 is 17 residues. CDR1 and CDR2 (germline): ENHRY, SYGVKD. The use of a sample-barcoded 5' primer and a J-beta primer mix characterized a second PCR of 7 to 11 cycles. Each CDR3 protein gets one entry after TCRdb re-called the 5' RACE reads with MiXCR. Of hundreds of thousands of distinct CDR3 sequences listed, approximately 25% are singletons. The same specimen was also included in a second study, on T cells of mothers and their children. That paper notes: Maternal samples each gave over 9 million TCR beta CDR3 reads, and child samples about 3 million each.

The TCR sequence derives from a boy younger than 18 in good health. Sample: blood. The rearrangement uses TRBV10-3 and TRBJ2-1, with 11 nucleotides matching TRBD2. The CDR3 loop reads CAISDPLAGGPGNEQFF. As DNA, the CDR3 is TGTGCCATCAGTGACCCTTTAGCGGGAGGGCCGGGCAATGAGCAGTTCTTC.